The 13 T cell receptor beta chains listed next were all sequenced from one sample in a study of blood T cells in healthy people across ages. PCR was performed a second time for about 6 to 12 cycles using a sample-barcoded 5' primer and a J-beta primer mix. TCRdb re-called the 5' RACE reads with MiXCR, one entry per CDR3 protein. This sample has under 800,000 distinct CDR3 sequences, with more than 40% found just once. Sequencing was carried out using blood. The source of these receptors is a woman aged 55 to 70 in good health.

This clonotype came up many times. The rearrangement joins TRBV12-3 or TRBV12-4 to TRBJ1-5; TRBD1 aligns across 11 bases. This CDR3 spans 16 amino acids. The J segment lost 2 bases and the V segment lost 5 bases, leaving 5 bases of the junction unmatched. For the CDR3, the DNA is TGTGCCAGCAGTCCGGACAGGGGGCTAGGCAATCAGCCCCAGCATTTT. This sequence encodes CASSPDRGLGNQPQHF.

On this clonotype: The germline gene is not matched at one end of the junction; a read error may be the cause. The chain employs TRBV5-1 and TRBJ2-1, with TRBD2 matching over 7 bases. The CDR3 length is 13 residues. CDR1 is SGHRS and CDR2 is YFSETQ in the germline V gene. The CDR3 DNA sequence: TGCGCCAGCAGCCCCAGACTAGCCAATGGGCAGTTCTTC. It specifies CASSPRLANGQFF.

This chain joins TRBV28 and TRBJ1-2; D unclear. V lost 3 bases and J lost 4, with 6 bases in between. This CDR3 comprises 12 residues. The germline gives CDR1 MDHEN, CDR2 SYDVKM. The CDR3 region is CASSFVTYGYTF. CDR3 DNA sequence: TGTGCCAGCAGTTTCGTGACCTATGGCTACACCTTC.

This clonotype came up a few times. One end of the junction varies from germline; a read error may be responsible. The chain links TRBV3-1 to TRBJ2-1; 10 bases are shared with TRBD1. The CDR3 sequence is 15 residues long. From germline, CDR1 is LGHDT and CDR2 YNNKEL (reference sequence). The CDR3 sequence: CASSEDRGQGNEQFF. CDR3 in DNA: TGTGCCAGCAGCGAAGACAGGGGGCAAGGGAATGAGCAGTTCTTC.

The genes are TRBV9 and TRBJ2-7; TRBD1 is a possible D gene (6 bases). Trimming pared 7 bases from V and 5 bases from J, leaving 19 bases between. CDR3 size: 14 residues. Germline V lookup: CDR1 SGDLS, CDR2 YYNGEE. CDR3 region: CASSSSRGRHEQYF. The CDR3 DNA is TGTGCCAGCTCTTCCTCCAGGGGAAGGCACGAGCAGTACTTC. Drawing the rest from reference TRBV9 and TRBJ2-7, the complete variable domain is DSGVTQTPKHLITATGQRVTLRCSPRSGDLSVYWYQQSLDQGLQFLIQYYNGEERAKGNILERFSAQQFPDLHSELNLSSLELGDSALYFCASSSSRGRHEQYFGPGTRLTVT.

In this sample, this clonotype turned up a few times. The chain joins TRBV6-2 or TRBV6-3 to TRBJ2-3, with unresolved D. V gave up 6 bases and J gave up 0 bases, with 7 bases separating them. Germline V lookup: CDR1 MNHEY, CDR2 SVGEGT. CDR3 length: 13 amino acids. The CDR3 DNA reads as TGTGCCAGCAGGACATCCAGCACAGATACGCAGTATTTT. It specifies CASRTSSTDTQYF.

The J gene is TRBJ1-1, the V gene TRBV20-1, with TRBD1 matching over 8 bases. This CDR3 has 12 amino acids. Germline V gene data show CDR1 as DFQATT and CDR2 as SNEGSKA (reference sequence). V shed 6 bases, J shed 8 bases, and the junction held 8 bases outside the gene matches. CDR3 loop: CSAQSQGVEAFF. The CDR3 bases are TGCAGTGCCCAATCACAGGGGGTAGAAGCTTTCTTT.

This clonotype was seen a handful of times. This chain connects TRBV9 to TRBJ2-3; TRBD2 aligns across 11 bases. After removal of 4 bases from V and 4 bases from J, the junction contained 8 bases not matched to a gene. Germline V gene sequence: CDR1 SGDLS, CDR2 YYNGEE. The CDR3 loop spans 16 amino acids. CDR3 nucleotide sequence: TGTGCCAGCAGCCCCCGTAGCGGGAGGGCCCCAGATACGCAGTATTTT. Amino acid sequence: CASSPRSGRAPDTQYF.

The chain is built from TRBV5-4 and TRBJ2-1; TRBD2 might be the D (5 bases). This CDR3 has 14 residues. In germline, CDR1 is SGHNT, CDR2 YYREEE (reference sequence). V was pared by 0 bases and J by 5 bases, with 9 bases between. The DNA for the CDR3 is TGTGCCAGCAGCTTGGAGCGGCAGAACAATGAGCAGTTCTTC. Translated, it gives CASSLERQNNEQFF. Filled out from reference TRBV5-4 and TRBJ2-1, the complete variable domain reads ETGVTQSPTHLIKTRGQQVTLRCSSQSGHNTVSWYQQALGQGPQFIFQYYREEENGRGNFPPRFSGLQFPNYSSELNVNALELDDSALYLCASSLERQNNEQFFGPGTRLTVL.

This clonotype was seen at least ten times. The chain couples TRBV18 to TRBJ1-6; TRBD1 matches at 7 bases. The CDR3 runs 15 residues. Germline assignment: CDR1 KGHSH and CDR2 LQKENI. V was pared by 3 bases and J by 6 bases, with 5 bases of the junction left unmatched. The CDR3 DNA is TGTGCCAGCTCACCCGCCGGGACAGCTAATTCACCCCTCCACTTT. The encoded protein is CASSPAGTANSPLHF.

This rearrangement joins TRBV7-2 to TRBJ2-2; no reliable D call. V was trimmed by 0 bases and J by 6 bases, leaving 5 bases between them. The CDR3 covers 13 residues. Germline CDR1 reads SGHTA; CDR2 reads FQGNSA. This CDR3 reads CASSLARAGELFF. DNA for the CDR3: TGTGCCAGCAGCTTAGCGCGTGCCGGGGAGCTGTTTTTT. The full variable domain, with the rest looked up from reference TRBV7-2 and TRBJ2-2, is GAGVSQSPSNKVTEKGKDVELRCDPISGHTALYWYRQSLGQGLEFLIYFQGNSAPDKSGLPSDRFSAERTGGSVSTLTIQRTQQEDSAVYLCASSLARAGELFFGEGSRLTVL.

This clonotype occurred a few times. The J gene is TRBJ2-1, the V gene TRBV4-3; D possibly corresponds to TRBD2 (6 bases). This CDR3 has 17 amino acids. Germline CDR1 reads LGHNA; CDR2 reads YSLEER. Between the trimmed V and J ends, which lost 1 base and 2 bases, there was a span of 15 bases. CDR3 protein: CASSQVWGDFPYNEQFF. The CDR3 coding sequence is TGCGCCAGCAGCCAAGTTTGGGGGGACTTCCCCTACAATGAGCAGTTCTTC.

The J gene is TRBJ1-2, the V gene TRBV7-2, with unresolved D. Trimming left V 4 bases short and J 2 bases short, with 11 bases between. This CDR3 region has 14 residues. The germline CDR1 and CDR2 sequences are SGHTA and FQGNSA. The DNA of the CDR3 is TGTGCCAGCAGCTCCAGTGACAAGAACTATGGCTACACCTTC. Translating gives CASSSSDKNYGYTF.